Given below is one T cell receptor (beta chain) in context. The sample originates from a study of blood T cell repertoires in COVID-19. Germline values: CDR1 SGHAT, CDR2 FQNNGV. CDR3 length: 15 residues. Trimming removed 4 bases from V and 3 bases from J; junction bases left unmatched: 2. Repertoires were generated with immunoSEQ multiplex PCR, while TCRdb's copy carries only in-frame clones and drops some. The data hold under 45,000 clones, with just over 85% observed a single time. The source material was peripheral blood. The TCR originated in a man between 60 and 75 years old with active COVID-19. The chain is built from TRBV11-2 and TRBJ2-7; 14 bases agree with TRBD2. CDR3 DNA sequence: TGTGCCAGCAGCTCAGGACTAGCGGGAGGCTACGAGCAGTACTTC. Encoded protein: CASSSGLAGGYEQYF.